This section outlines one T cell receptor beta chain sequence together with its context. This entry is derived from a study of blood T cell repertoires in COVID-19. The V end lost 4 bases, the J end lost 2 bases, and 17 bases lay between the germline ends. Germline CDR1 and CDR2: GTSNPN and SVGIG (reference sequence). This CDR3 has 15 amino acids. Using immunoSEQ multiplex PCR, the repertoire was profiled, and TCRdb retains in-frame clones only, with some absent. This table holds about 140,000 clones, 65% to 85% found once. While infection was still active, Seattle patients were enrolled and then followed longitudinally.

The J gene is TRBJ2-5, the V gene TRBV30; weak D call: TRBD2 (5 bases). The sequencing input was peripheral blood. This sequence was found in a young man with COVID-19, enrolled during active disease. The CDR3 DNA follows: TGTGCCTGGACCCCCCCCACGGGGATACAAGAGACCCAGTACTTC. It is translated as CAWTPPTGIQETQYF.